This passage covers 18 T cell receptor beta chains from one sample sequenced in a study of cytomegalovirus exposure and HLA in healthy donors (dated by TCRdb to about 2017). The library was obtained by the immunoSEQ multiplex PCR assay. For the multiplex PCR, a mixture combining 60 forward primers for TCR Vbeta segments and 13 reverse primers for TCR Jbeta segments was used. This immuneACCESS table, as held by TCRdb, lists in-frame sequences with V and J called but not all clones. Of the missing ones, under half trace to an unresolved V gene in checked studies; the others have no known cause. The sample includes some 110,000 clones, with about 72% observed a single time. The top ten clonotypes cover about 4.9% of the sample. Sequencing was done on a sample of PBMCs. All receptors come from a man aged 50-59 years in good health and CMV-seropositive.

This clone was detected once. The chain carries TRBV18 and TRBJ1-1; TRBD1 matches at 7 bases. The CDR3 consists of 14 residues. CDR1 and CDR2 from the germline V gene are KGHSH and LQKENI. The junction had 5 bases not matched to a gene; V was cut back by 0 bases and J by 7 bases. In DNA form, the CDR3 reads TGTGCCAGCTCACCACCGAGTGGGACAGATGAAGCTTTCTTT. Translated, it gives CASSPPSGTDEAFF.

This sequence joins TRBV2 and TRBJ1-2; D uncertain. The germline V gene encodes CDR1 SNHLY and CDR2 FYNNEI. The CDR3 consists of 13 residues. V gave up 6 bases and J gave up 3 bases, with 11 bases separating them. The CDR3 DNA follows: TGTGCCAGCAGGGAGGACGGCCACTATGGCTACACCTTC. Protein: CASREDGHYGYTF.

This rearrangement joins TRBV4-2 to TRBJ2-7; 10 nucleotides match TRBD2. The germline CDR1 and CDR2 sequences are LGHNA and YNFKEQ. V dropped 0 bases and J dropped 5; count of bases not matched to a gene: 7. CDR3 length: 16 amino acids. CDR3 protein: CASSQDIGLAVHEQYF. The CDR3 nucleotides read TGTGCCAGCAGCCAAGATATAGGACTAGCGGTCCACGAGCAGTACTTC.

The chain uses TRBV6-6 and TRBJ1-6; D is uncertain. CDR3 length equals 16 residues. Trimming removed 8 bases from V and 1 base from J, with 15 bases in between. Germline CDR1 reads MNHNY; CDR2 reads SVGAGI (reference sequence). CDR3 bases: TGTGCCAGCTCAGGTGTGACCCCATCCTATAATTCACCCCTCCACTTT. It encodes CASSGVTPSYNSPLHF.

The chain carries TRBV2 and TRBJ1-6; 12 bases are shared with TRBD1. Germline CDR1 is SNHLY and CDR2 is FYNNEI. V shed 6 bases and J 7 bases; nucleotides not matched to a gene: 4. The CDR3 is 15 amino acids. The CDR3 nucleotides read TGTGCCAGCAGGCGGGACAGGGGGCGGAATTCACCCCTCCACTTT. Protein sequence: CASRRDRGRNSPLHF.

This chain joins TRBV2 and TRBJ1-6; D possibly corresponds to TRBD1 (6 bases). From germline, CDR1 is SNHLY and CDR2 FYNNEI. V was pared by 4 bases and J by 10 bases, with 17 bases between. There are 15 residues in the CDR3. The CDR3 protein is CASSAPRTEGSPLHF. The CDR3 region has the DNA TGTGCCAGCAGTGCCCCCCGGACAGAGGGATCACCCCTCCACTTT.

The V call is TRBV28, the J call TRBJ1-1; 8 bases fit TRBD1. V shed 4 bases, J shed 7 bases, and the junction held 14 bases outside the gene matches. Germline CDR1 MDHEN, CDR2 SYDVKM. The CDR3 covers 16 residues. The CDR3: CASSSGRGRGPGEAFF. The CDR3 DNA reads TGTGCCAGCAGTTCCGGGCGCGGCAGGGGGCCTGGTGAAGCTTTCTTT.

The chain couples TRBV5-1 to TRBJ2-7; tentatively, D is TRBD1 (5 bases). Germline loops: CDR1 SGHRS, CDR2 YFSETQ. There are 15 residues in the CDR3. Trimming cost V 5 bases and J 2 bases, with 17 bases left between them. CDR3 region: CASRAGALNTYEQYF. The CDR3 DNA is TGCGCCAGCAGAGCTGGGGCCCTGAATACCTACGAGCAGTACTTC.

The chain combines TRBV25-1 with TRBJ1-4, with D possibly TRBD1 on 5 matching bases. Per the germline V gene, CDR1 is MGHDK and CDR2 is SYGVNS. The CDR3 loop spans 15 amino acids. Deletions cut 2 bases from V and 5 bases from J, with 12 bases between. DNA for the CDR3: TGTGCCAGCAGTGAACCGGCGGGGCTCAATGAAAAACTGTTTTTT. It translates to CASSEPAGLNEKLFF.

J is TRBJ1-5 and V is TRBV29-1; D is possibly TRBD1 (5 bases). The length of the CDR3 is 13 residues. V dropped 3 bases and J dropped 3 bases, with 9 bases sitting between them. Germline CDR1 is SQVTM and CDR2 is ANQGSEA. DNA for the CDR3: TGCAGCGTTGAGGCAGGGCTCAATCAGCCCCAGCATTTT. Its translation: CSVEAGLNQPQHF.

The CDR3 loop is CASSQSSPPVGYTF. The CDR3 bases are TGCGCCAGCAGCCAATCATCCCCACCAGTAGGCTACACCTTC. V gene TRBV4-3 combines with J gene TRBJ1-2; D is unclear. Per the germline V gene, CDR1 is LGHNA and CDR2 is YSLEER. V lost 2 bases, J lost 8 bases, and 15 bases lay in between. This CDR3 has 14 residues.

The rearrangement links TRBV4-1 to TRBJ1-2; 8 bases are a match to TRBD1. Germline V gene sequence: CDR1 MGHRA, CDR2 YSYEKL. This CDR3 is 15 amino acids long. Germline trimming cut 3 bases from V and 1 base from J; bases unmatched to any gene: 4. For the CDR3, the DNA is TGCGCCAGCAGCCATCCGGACAGGGATAACTATGGCTACACCTTC. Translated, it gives CASSHPDRDNYGYTF.

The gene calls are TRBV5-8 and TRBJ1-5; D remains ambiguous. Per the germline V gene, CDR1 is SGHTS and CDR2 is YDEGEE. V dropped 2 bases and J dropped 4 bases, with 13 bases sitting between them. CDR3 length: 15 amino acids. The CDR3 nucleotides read TGTGCCAGCAGCTTACGGGGTGAATGGAATCAGCCCCAGCATTTT. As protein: CASSLRGEWNQPQHF.

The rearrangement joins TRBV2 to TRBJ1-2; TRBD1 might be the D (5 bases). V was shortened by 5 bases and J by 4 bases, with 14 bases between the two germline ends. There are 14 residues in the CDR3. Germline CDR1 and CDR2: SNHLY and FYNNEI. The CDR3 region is CASSREGDRYGYTF. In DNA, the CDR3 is TGTGCCAGCAGTAGAGAAGGGGATCGCTATGGCTACACCTTC.

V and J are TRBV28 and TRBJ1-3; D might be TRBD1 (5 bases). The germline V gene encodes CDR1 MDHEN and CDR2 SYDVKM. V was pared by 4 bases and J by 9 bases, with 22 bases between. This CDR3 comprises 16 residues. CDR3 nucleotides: TGTGCCAGCAGTTCGCCAGCGGGTGGGGCCAGAGGCACCATATATTTT. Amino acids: CASSSPAGGARGTIYF.

CDR3 region: CASSPLGGSGELFF. CDR3 sequence (DNA): TGTGCCAGCAGCCCTCTAGGGGGATCCGGGGAGCTGTTTTTT. The chain uses TRBV4-2 and TRBJ2-2, with D tentatively TRBD1 (6 bases). V lost 4 bases and J lost 6, with 12 bases in between. Germline V gives CDR1 LGHNA, CDR2 YNFKEQ. CDR3 length: 14 residues.

DNA of the CDR3: TGTGCCAGCTCACCACCCAACGGACAGACTTACGAGCAGTACTTC. Translated, it gives CASSPPNGQTYEQYF. The chain combines TRBV18 with TRBJ2-7; a weak D match, TRBD1 (6 bases). Per germline, CDR1 KGHSH and CDR2 LQKENI. The CDR3 loop spans 15 amino acids. With 0 bases removed from V and 4 bases from J, the gap between germline ends came to 13 bases.

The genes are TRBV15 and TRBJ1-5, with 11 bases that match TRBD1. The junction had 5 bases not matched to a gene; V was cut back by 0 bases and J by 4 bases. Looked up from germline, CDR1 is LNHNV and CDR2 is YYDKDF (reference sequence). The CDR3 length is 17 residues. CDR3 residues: CATSREGTGGWNQPQHF. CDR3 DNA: TGTGCCACCAGCAGAGAGGGGACAGGGGGATGGAATCAGCCCCAGCATTTT. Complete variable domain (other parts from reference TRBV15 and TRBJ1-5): DAMVIQNPRYQVTQFGKPVTLSCSQTLNHNVMYWYQQKSSQAPKLLFHYYDKDFNNEADTPDNFQSRRPNTSFCFLDIRSPGLGDTAMYLCATSREGTGGWNQPQHFGDGTRLSIL.